Presented here are 4 T cell receptor beta chains from one specimen sequenced in a study of post-analysis software for immune sequencing data. Study-level findings and limits: About 5 TRBV segments (TRBV5-6, TRBV5-1 and TRBV20-1 among them) occurred more frequently in patients than in controls.

Included in the TCR beta cDNA libraries were unique molecular identifiers. TCRdb reprocessed the PCR reads via MiXCR and lists one record per CDR3 protein. The repertoire holds hundreds of thousands of distinct CDR3 sequences, with more than 50% as singletons. The antigens these receptors bind are not known. Sequencing was carried out using blood. The source of these receptors is a girl aged 2-10 years with multiple sclerosis.

This clonotype was counted only a few times. CDR3 nucleotide sequence: TGTGCCAGCGGGTACAGCACAGATACGCAGTATTTT. As protein: CASGYSTDTQYF. This rearrangement joins TRBV6-2 or TRBV6-3 to TRBJ2-3; D unresolved. Per germline, CDR1 MNHEY and CDR2 SVGEGT. Trimming removed 8 bases from V and 0 bases from J, with 6 bases in between. The CDR3 is 12 amino acids.

The chain has TRBV29-1 and TRBJ1-2; D unresolved. In germline, CDR1 is SQVTM, CDR2 ANQGSEA. CDR3 length: 11 amino acids. V lost 7 bases and J lost 4, with 10 bases in between. The DNA for the CDR3 is TGCAGCGCCGAATGGAGCTATGGCTACACCTTC. Protein: CSAEWSYGYTF.

This clonotype was recorded a few times. This rearrangement joins TRBV4-1 to TRBJ2-7; 8 bases fit TRBD2. Germline loops: CDR1 MGHRA, CDR2 YSYEKL. The CDR3 length is 16 residues. The trim removed 5 bases at V and 0 bases at J, leaving 9 bases unmatched. The CDR3 DNA is TGCGCCAGCAGCTCTCGGACTAGCAGAAGCTCCTACGAGCAGTACTTC. Residues: CASSSRTSRSSYEQYF.

The table lists this clonotype with a few counts. V gene TRBV29-1 combines with J gene TRBJ2-4; D may be TRBD2 (6 bases). With the DNA end fitting TRBJ2-5 better, the J assignment may be wrong. The CDR3 loop spans 13 amino acids. Germline lookup yields CDR1 SQVTM and CDR2 ANQGSEA. CDR3 loop: CSGEDGQLGTQYF. Here the CDR3 DNA reads TGCAGCGGGGAGGACGGGCAGTTGGGGACCCAGTACTTC.